Sequencing of this TCR beta chain was carried out in a study of blood T cell repertoires in COVID-19 (dated by TCRdb to the early 2020s). Describing the broader study: The collaborator samples originated in the United States, Italy and Spain and spanned the acute and convalescent phases of COVID-19. The material from the prospective study consisted of cDNA or gDNA derived from T cells, B-cell-depleted T cells, or PBMCs. Deeply sampled blood TCRbeta repertoires from subjects exposed to, actively infected with, or recovered from COVID-19 were included in the dataset. A freely available public database, intended as a resource for researchers studying the immune response to SARS-CoV-2, is where the repertoires were released. Samples were obtained from the ongoing ImmuneRACE study (first 160 participants) and from about 1,300 subjects provided by 6 global collaborators. Sample metadata almost always included a de-identified subject ID, COVID-19 status, age in years and sex. Where available, HLA class I and class II types were obtained from metadata supplied by the sample provider rather than from assay-based typing. Results the study describes overall, beyond this receptor: The quantity of clinical and demographic metadata differed by source and by participant and was supplied without curation.

As for this clone: Its target antigen remains unknown. Nothing much larger sits one base from this clone, and base qualities are not available.

The immunoSEQ Assay, a bias-controlled multiplex PCR, was used to amplify TCRbeta CDR3 regions from genomic DNA. From the authors' description of their analysis: Within the assay, amplification of reference gene primers was used to estimate how many nucleated cells each sample contained. Sequence reads were collapsed and filtered to measure the absolute abundance of every unique TCRbeta CDR3 rearrangement. Productive Simpson clonality was computed per sample as the square root of Simpson's diversity index over productive rearrangements. As stored in TCRdb, this immuneACCESS dataset retains in-frame rearrangements with V and J assigned. A fraction of the clones does not appear; measured against another copy, unresolved V genes explain less than half of the discrepancy, and the remainder lacks a known reason. D and trimming were read from the DNA, whereas the V and J calls and clone size are those reported in that table. A total of around 130,000 clones appear in this sample, 80% to 85% of them only once. Roughly an eighth of the sample is taken by the ten largest.

Another Seattle source contributed samples from volunteer blood donors who had recovered from COVID-19. Whole blood was collected in K2EDTA tubes by collaborating institutions according to the institutions' own protocols. For TCRbeta analysis, collaborators shipped samples as frozen whole blood, isolated PBMCs, or DNA extracted from either of those sample types. Sequenced material: peripheral blood. This clonotype originated in a young woman who had recovered from COVID-19.

Here is the DNA: TGTGCCAGCAGTTACTCGATGATCACAGTTAACACTGAAGCTTTCTTT. The resulting protein is CASSYSMITVNTEAFF. The chain couples TRBV6-5 to TRBJ1-1; the D gene is not confidently resolved. V loses 0 bases of germline sequence and J loses 2 bases, and the interval between the two ends is 13 bases. CDR3 length: 16 amino acids, cysteine to phenylalanine. The only DNA kept is the CDR3, 48 bases in frame from the first base. Sequences MNHEY (CDR1) and SVGAGI (CDR2) are obtained from the germline V gene.